These 32 T cell receptor beta chains were sequenced from one sample in a study of CD8+CD57+ T cells in acquired aplastic anemia. CD8+CD57+ cell expansion had been shown by flow cytometry in patients chosen for sequencing. Genomic DNA, serving as template, underwent TCR beta VDJ and CDR3 profiling. TCRdb independently ran MiXCR on the reads; one entry per CDR3 protein. This sample has about 180,000 distinct CDR3 sequences, with roughly 60% found just once. Material for sequencing was sorted CD4+, CD8+, or CD8+CD57+ T cells (not recorded which) from PBMCs. The receptor set was obtained from a human donor with aplastic anemia.

This clonotype was detected ten times or more. The rearrangement links TRBV4-1 to TRBJ2-7, with a weak D call TRBD2 (6 bases). The CDR3 is 14 amino acids. The V end lost 0 bases, the J end lost 5 bases, and 11 bases lay between the germline ends. Germline CDR1 is MGHRA and CDR2 is YSYEKL. CDR3 DNA: TGCGCCAGCAGCCAAGATTGGAGGGTCAACGAGCAGTACTTC. Its protein product is CASSQDWRVNEQYF.

The DNA for the CDR3 is TGTGCCAGCAGCGCGGGACAGCAGCCCCAGCATTTT. Translation gives CASSAGQQPQHF. The chain carries TRBV5-6 and TRBJ1-5, with 7 bases lining up with TRBD1. The CDR3 totals 12 residues. The V gene's germline CDR1 is SGHDT and CDR2 YYEEEE. Losses at the gene ends were 4 bases for V and 7 bases for J; bases not matched to a gene: 2. Full variable domain (outside the CDR3, taken from reference TRBV5-6 and TRBJ1-5): DAGVTQSPTHLIKTRGQQVTLRCSPKSGHDTVSWYQQALGQGPQFIFQYYEEEERQRGNFPDRFSGHQFPNYSSELNVNALLLGDSALYLCASSAGQQPQHFGDGTRLSIL.

The table lists this clonotype with a count of one. The gene calls are TRBV20-1 and TRBJ1-6; TRBD1 is a possible D gene (5 bases). The V and J ends lost 8 bases and 2 bases respectively, with 13 bases between them. Germline V CDR1 and CDR2: DFQATT, SNEGSKA (reference sequence). The CDR3 extends over 14 amino acids. This CDR3 is CSPDSEPYNSPLHF. CDR3 nucleotides: TGCAGTCCTGACAGCGAGCCCTATAATTCACCCCTCCACTTT.

V usage is TRBV20-1 and J usage is TRBJ1-2, with a possible D match to TRBD1 (5 bases). Germline CDR1 and CDR2: DFQATT and SNEGSKA (reference sequence). The germline V and J ends were trimmed by 6 bases and 2 bases, with 13 bases remaining between them. The CDR3 runs to 13 residues. DNA of the CDR3: TGCAGTGCCGTGGGGCAGCGAAACTATGGCTACACCTTC. Translation: CSAVGQRNYGYTF.

On this clonotype: One junction end disagrees with the germline gene, perhaps due to a read error. The CDR3 here is CASSVGGNTGELFF. The DNA for the CDR3 is TGTGCCAGCAGTGTAGGAGGGAACACCGGGGAGCTGTTCTTT. This sequence joins TRBV2 and TRBJ2-2, with a possible D match to TRBD2 (6 bases). In germline, CDR1 is SNHLY, CDR2 FYNNEI. The length of the CDR3 is 14 residues.

This clonotype came up many times. CDR3 coding DNA: TGTGCCAGCAGTGGGGGAAAACTGTTTTTT. Its translation: CASSGGKLFF. This chain joins TRBV6-1 and TRBJ1-4; unclear D gene. Germline values: CDR1 MNHNS, CDR2 SASEGT. The CDR3 has 10 residues. V dropped 4 bases and J dropped 10 bases, with 4 bases sitting between them.

The count of this clonotype is one. The chain carries TRBV19 and TRBJ2-7, with a possible D match to TRBD2 (6 bases). Trimming stripped 5 bases from V and 0 bases from J, with 14 bases between. The CDR3 contains 15 residues. Looked up from germline, CDR1 is LNHDA and CDR2 is SQIVND (reference sequence). This CDR3 reads CASSPGPGSSYEQYF. CDR3 nucleotide sequence: TGTGCCAGTAGTCCAGGTCCCGGGAGCTCCTACGAGCAGTACTTC.

This clonotype has only one observation. The chain is built from TRBV7-2 and TRBJ2-7; TRBD1 agrees at 8 bases. Looked up from germline, CDR1 is SGHTA and CDR2 is FQGNSA. The CDR3 consists of 15 residues. With V trimmed by 5 bases and J by 3 bases, 9 bases remained unmatched. CDR3 bases: TGTGCCAGCAGCCCCGGGACAGGTAGGGGCTACGAGCAGTACTTC. Translated: CASSPGTGRGYEQYF.

This clonotype was seen many times. This chain uses TRBV11-3 with TRBJ2-1, with TRBD1 matching 9 bases. The CDR3 runs 15 residues. Trimming cost V 5 bases and J 6 bases; bases outside gene matches: 8. CDR1 and CDR2 (germline): SGHNT, YENEEA. The CDR3 spells CASSEPGTGSNEQFF. The DNA for the CDR3 is TGTGCCAGCAGCGAACCCGGGACAGGGTCCAATGAGCAGTTCTTC.

The chain recombines TRBV15 with TRBJ2-7, with D possibly being TRBD2 (5 bases). Germline V gives CDR1 LNHNV, CDR2 YYDKDF (reference sequence). Trimming cost V 0 bases and J 2 bases, with 8 bases left between them. This CDR3 has 14 amino acids. CDR3 loop: CATSRDRGPYEQYF. The CDR3 DNA reads TGTGCCACCAGCAGAGATCGAGGGCCCTACGAGCAGTACTTC.

Turning to this clonotype: Since a much larger clone is just one base distant, this may be a read error. The genes are TRBV5-4 and TRBJ2-2; D tentatively fits TRBD1 or TRBD2 (5 bases each). Germline CDR1 SGHNT, CDR2 YYREEE (reference sequence). The CDR3 runs to 15 residues. The germline V and J ends were trimmed by 3 bases and 2 bases, with 11 bases remaining between them. The CDR3 nucleotides read TGTGCCAGCAGCTCGGGACGGGGTAACACCGGGGAGCTGTTTTTT. Residues: CASSSGRGNTGELFF. The whole variable domain, filled in from reference TRBV5-4 and TRBJ2-2, reads ETGVTQSPTHLIKTRGQQVTLRCSSQSGHNTVSWYQQALGQGPQFIFQYYREEENGRGNFPPRFSGLQFPNYSSELNVNALELDDSALYLCASSSGRGNTGELFFGEGSRLTVL.

The chain links TRBV7-9 to TRBJ2-7, with a tentative D call TRBD2 (6 bases). This CDR3 region has 13 residues. V lost 1 base and J 6 bases, leaving 10 bases between the germline ends. The V gene's germline CDR1 is SEHNR and CDR2 FQNEAQ (reference sequence). CDR3 sequence: CASSLGGESEQYF. The CDR3 region has the DNA TGTGCCAGCAGCTTAGGCGGGGAATCCGAGCAGTACTTC.

The chain joins TRBV7-9 to TRBJ2-2; no clear D. The V end was cut by 5 bases, the J end by 7 bases, with 5 bases between. There are 11 residues in the CDR3. The germline CDR1 and CDR2 sequences are SEHNR and FQNEAQ (reference sequence). CDR3 sequence (DNA): TGTGCCAGCAGCCTCAACGGGGAGCTGTTTTTT. It codes for CASSLNGELFF.

The V and J genes are TRBV15 and TRBJ1-3; D remains ambiguous. Trimming shortened V by 1 base and J by 2 bases, and 3 bases separated the two germline ends. The CDR3 covers 13 residues. Looked up from germline, CDR1 is LNHNV and CDR2 is YYDKDF (reference sequence). The DNA of the CDR3 is TGTGCCACCAGCAGAGGGGCTGGAAACACCATATATTTT. Translation gives CATSRGAGNTIYF.

Comment on this clonotype: At one end, the junction sequence differs from germline, possibly due to a read error. The J gene is TRBJ2-6, the V gene TRBV7-7, with D perhaps matching TRBD1 or TRBD2 (5 bases each). This CDR3 has 20 residues. CDR1 is SSHAT and CDR2 is FNYEAQ in the germline V gene (reference sequence). The CDR3 loop reads CASSLDPRPPGGSGANVLTF. As DNA, the CDR3 is TGTGCTAGCAGCTTAGACCCACGACCCCCTGGGGGCTCTGGGGCCAACGTCCTGACTTTC.

This clonotype was detected only once. The chain carries TRBV15 and TRBJ1-5; no clear D. The CDR3 covers 15 residues. V lost 0 bases and J 3 bases, leaving 9 bases between the germline ends. Germline values: CDR1 LNHNV, CDR2 YYDKDF (reference sequence). The DNA for the CDR3 is TGTGCCACCAGCAGAGACAAGGGCAACAATCAGCCCCAGCATTTT. It specifies CATSRDKGNNQPQHF.

V usage is TRBV7-9 and J usage is TRBJ1-1; the match to TRBD1 covers 7 bases. Germline V gives CDR1 SEHNR, CDR2 FQNEAQ (reference sequence). The length of the CDR3 is 15 residues. Trimming removed 5 bases from V and 4 bases from J; junction bases left unmatched: 10. The DNA of the CDR3 is TGTGCCAGCAGCACGCAGACAGGGACGAGCACTGAAGCTTTCTTT. Its protein is CASSTQTGTSTEAFF.

The chain recombines TRBV18 with TRBJ1-1, with D unclear. Germline CDR1 is KGHSH and CDR2 is LQKENI. The CDR3 covers 13 residues. V dropped 5 bases and J dropped 0 bases, with 7 bases sitting between them. The CDR3 is CASSEIMNTEAFF. CDR3 sequence (DNA): TGTGCCAGCTCAGAGATCATGAACACTGAAGCTTTCTTT.

This clonotype was observed a few times. The chain carries TRBV7-2 and TRBJ2-2, with 9 bases fitting TRBD2. Trimming removed 5 bases from V and 0 bases from J; junction bases left unmatched: 1. Germline V CDR1 and CDR2: SGHTA, FQGNSA. The CDR3 length is 15 residues. The CDR3 region is CASSPSGTNTGELFF. In DNA, the CDR3 is TGTGCCAGCAGCCCTAGCGGGACGAACACCGGGGAGCTGTTTTTT.

This clonotype came up a few times. The V and J genes are TRBV5-5 and TRBJ1-2; 8 bases are a match to TRBD1. Germline V lookup: CDR1 SGHKS, CDR2 YYEKEE (reference sequence). J lost 0 bases, V lost 0 bases, and 1 base had no gene match. The CDR3 covers 15 residues. CDR3: CASSLVGQANYGYTF. In DNA, the CDR3 is TGTGCCAGCAGCTTGGTGGGACAGGCTAACTATGGCTACACCTTC.

In its sample, this clonotype was seen a few times. This chain connects TRBV12-3 or TRBV12-4 to TRBJ2-3, with 7 bases fitting TRBD1. The CDR3 runs to 14 residues. V was clipped by 6 bases and J by 4 bases; unmatched bases: 7. CDR3 amino acids: CASSRQGGSDTQYF. DNA of the CDR3: TGTGCCAGCAGCCGACAGGGTGGGTCAGATACGCAGTATTTT.

V gene TRBV9 combines with J gene TRBJ2-2; 9 bases agree with TRBD2. V trimming: 5 bases; J trimming: 8 bases; junction bases outside the gene matches: 4. The CDR3 extends over 13 amino acids. Germline CDR1 and CDR2: SGDLS and YYNGEE. The CDR3 DNA is TGTGCCAGCAGTTTAGCGGGAGTTGGGGAGCTGTTTTTT. Translated, it gives CASSLAGVGELFF.

This rearrangement joins TRBV20-1 to TRBJ2-5, with 12 bases that match TRBD2. V gave up 0 bases and J gave up 3 bases; unmatched junction bases: 2. This CDR3 has 15 amino acids. Germline V gene lookup returns CDR1 DFQATT and CDR2 SNEGSKA (reference sequence). The CDR3 sequence: CSARDWTSGKETQYF. DNA of the CDR3: TGCAGTGCTAGAGATTGGACTAGCGGGAAAGAGACCCAGTACTTC.

This clonotype was seen ten or more times. This CDR3 is CATSKEERGLPTHLGTQYF. The CDR3 nucleotides are TGTGCCACCAGCAAGGAGGAAAGGGGACTCCCCACCCATCTAGGTACGCAGTATTTT. The chain is built from TRBV15 and TRBJ2-3, with D maybe TRBD2 (6 bases). The germline CDR1 and CDR2 sequences are LNHNV and YYDKDF (reference sequence). Trimming cost V 4 bases and J 8 bases, with 31 bases left between them. The CDR3 has 19 amino acids.

The chain links TRBV20-1 to TRBJ1-5; D uncertain. Germline values: CDR1 DFQATT, CDR2 SNEGSKA (reference sequence). The CDR3 loop spans 13 amino acids. The germline V and J ends were trimmed by 4 bases and 7 bases, with 14 bases remaining between them. CDR3 amino acids: CSANAEVGQPQHF. CDR3 DNA sequence: TGCAGTGCTAATGCCGAGGTGGGCCAGCCCCAGCATTTT.

This clonotype was observed many times. J is TRBJ1-1 and V is TRBV5-8, with D unresolved. Germline values: CDR1 SGHTS, CDR2 YDEGEE. This CDR3 contains 13 residues. V was trimmed by 3 bases and J by 4 bases, leaving 10 bases between them. The CDR3 sequence: CASSSGWTTEAFF. The CDR3, as DNA: TGTGCCAGCAGCTCCGGATGGACCACTGAAGCTTTCTTT.

Ten or more counts support this clonotype. This rearrangement joins TRBV24-1 to TRBJ1-5, with TRBD1 as a possible D gene (5 bases). Germline lookup yields CDR1 KGHDR and CDR2 SFDVKD. V lost 9 bases, J lost 1 base, and 12 bases lay in between. The CDR3 spans 14 residues. CDR3 coding DNA: TGTGCCACCGGGTTTCAGGGCAGCAATCAGCCCCAGCATTTT. It is translated as CATGFQGSNQPQHF.

This clonotype was seen just once. A read error may produce the germline difference seen at one junction end. The chain's CDR3 is CAISDQGVLNEQYF. Here the CDR3 DNA reads TGTGCCATCAGTGACCAGGGGGTTCTAAACGAGCAATACTTC. This chain links TRBV10-3 with TRBJ2-7, with TRBD1 matching 7 bases. Per germline, CDR1 ENHRY and CDR2 SYGVKD. The length of the CDR3 is 14 residues.

There are many counts of this clonotype. J is TRBJ2-3 and V is TRBV11-2, with D possibly matching TRBD1 (5 bases). The germline gives CDR1 SGHAT, CDR2 FQNNGV. This CDR3 has 15 residues. V dropped 6 bases and J dropped 0 bases, with 13 bases sitting between them. As DNA, the CDR3 is TGTGCCAGCAGGACTCCAGACAGCAGCACAGATACGCAGTATTTT. It specifies CASRTPDSSTDTQYF.

The V and J genes are TRBV12-3 or TRBV12-4 and TRBJ2-7; unclear D gene. The CDR3 loop spans 12 amino acids. V was shortened by 6 bases and J by 7 bases, with 13 bases between the two germline ends. CDR3 DNA: TGTGCCAGCAGCCCTGCGGACCGGGAGCAGTACTTC. It is translated as CASSPADREQYF.

This chain joins TRBV20-1 and TRBJ2-7, with 10 bases fitting TRBD1. With 4 bases clipped from V and 2 bases from J, the junction kept 5 bases outside the gene matches. The CDR3 has 14 amino acids. CDR1 is DFQATT, CDR2 SNEGSKA, per germline (reference sequence). CDR3 DNA sequence: TGCAGTGCTAATGACAGGGGGCTAACCTACGAGCAGTACTTC. Encoded protein: CSANDRGLTYEQYF.

This sequence joins TRBV7-9 and TRBJ1-1; D perhaps matches TRBD1 (5 bases). The CDR3 is 15 amino acids. V was cut by 1 base and J by 1 base, with 10 bases left in between. The germline gives CDR1 SEHNR, CDR2 FQNEAQ (reference sequence). In DNA, the CDR3 is TGTGCCAGCAGCTTAGGAGAGGGGACGAACACTGAAGCTTTCTTT. Protein sequence: CASSLGEGTNTEAFF.